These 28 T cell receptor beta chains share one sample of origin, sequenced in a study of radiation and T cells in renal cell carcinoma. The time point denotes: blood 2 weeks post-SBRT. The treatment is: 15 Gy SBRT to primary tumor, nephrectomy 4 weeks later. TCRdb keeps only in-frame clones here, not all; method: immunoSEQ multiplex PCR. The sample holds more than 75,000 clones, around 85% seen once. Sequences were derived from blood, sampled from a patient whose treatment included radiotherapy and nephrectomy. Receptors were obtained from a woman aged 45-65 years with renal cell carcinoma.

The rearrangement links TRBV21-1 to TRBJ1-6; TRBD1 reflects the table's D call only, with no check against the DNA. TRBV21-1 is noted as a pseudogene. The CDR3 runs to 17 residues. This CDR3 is CASSKAILTTDNSPLHF. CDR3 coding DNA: TGTGCCAGCAGCAAAGCTATTCTGACAACCGATAATTCACCCCTCCACTTT.

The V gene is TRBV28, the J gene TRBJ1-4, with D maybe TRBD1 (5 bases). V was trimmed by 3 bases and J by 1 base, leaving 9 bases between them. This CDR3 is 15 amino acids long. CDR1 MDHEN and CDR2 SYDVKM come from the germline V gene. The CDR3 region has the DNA TGTGCCAGCAGTTTGGGGCAGAAAACTAATGAAAAACTGTTTTTT. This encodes CASSLGQKTNEKLFF.

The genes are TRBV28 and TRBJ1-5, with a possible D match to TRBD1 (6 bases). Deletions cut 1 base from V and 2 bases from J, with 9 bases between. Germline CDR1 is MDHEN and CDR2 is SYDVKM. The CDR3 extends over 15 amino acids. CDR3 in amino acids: CASSLSHRGNQPQHF. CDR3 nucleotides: TGTGCCAGCAGTTTATCACACAGGGGCAATCAGCCCCAGCATTTT.

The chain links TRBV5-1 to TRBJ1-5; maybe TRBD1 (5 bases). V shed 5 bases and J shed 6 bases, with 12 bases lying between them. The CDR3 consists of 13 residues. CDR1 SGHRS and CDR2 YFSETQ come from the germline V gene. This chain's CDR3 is CASSTGGGQPQHF. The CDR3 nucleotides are TGCGCCAGCAGTACTGGGGGGGGTCAGCCCCAGCATTTT. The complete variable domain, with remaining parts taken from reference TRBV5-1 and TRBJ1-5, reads KAGVTQTPRYLIKTRGQQVTLSCSPISGHRSVSWYQQTPGQGLQFLFEYFSETQRNKGNFPGRFSGRQFSNSRSEMNVSTLELGDSALYLCASSTGGGQPQHFGDGTRLSIL.

The CDR3 coding sequence is TGTGCCAGCAGCCGGACAGCTCTCGACTATGGCTACACCTTC. Protein: CASSRTALDYGYTF. J is TRBJ1-2 and V is TRBV14, with D possibly matching TRBD1 (6 bases). V lost 4 bases and J lost 3, with 12 bases in between. Germline V gene sequence: CDR1 SGHDN, CDR2 FVKESK. The CDR3 covers 14 residues.

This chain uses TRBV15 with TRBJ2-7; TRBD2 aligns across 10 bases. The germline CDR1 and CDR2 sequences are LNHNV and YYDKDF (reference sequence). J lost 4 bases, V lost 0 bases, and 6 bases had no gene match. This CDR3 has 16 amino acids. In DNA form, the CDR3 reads TGTGCCACCAGCAGAGACCTAGCGGGAGAACGGTACGAGCAGTACTTC. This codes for CATSRDLAGERYEQYF. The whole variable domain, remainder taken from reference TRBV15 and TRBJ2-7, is DAMVIQNPRYQVTQFGKPVTLSCSQTLNHNVMYWYQQKSSQAPKLLFHYYDKDFNNEADTPDNFQSRRPNTSFCFLDIRSPGLGDTAMYLCATSRDLAGERYEQYFGPGTRLTVT.

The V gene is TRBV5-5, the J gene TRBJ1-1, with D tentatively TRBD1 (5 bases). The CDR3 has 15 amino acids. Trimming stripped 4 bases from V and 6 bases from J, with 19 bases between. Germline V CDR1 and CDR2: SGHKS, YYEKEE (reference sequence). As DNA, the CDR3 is TGTGCCAGCAGCCTAGCAGAGGGGCAGATCGCTGAAGCTTTCTTT. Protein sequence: CASSLAEGQIAEAFF.

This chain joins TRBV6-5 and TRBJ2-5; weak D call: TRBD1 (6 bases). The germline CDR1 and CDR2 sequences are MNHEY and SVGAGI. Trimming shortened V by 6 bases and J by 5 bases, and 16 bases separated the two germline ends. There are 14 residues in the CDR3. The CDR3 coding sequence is TGTGCCAGCAGCCTCGACCCAGGGGACGAGACCCAGTACTTC. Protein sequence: CASSLDPGDETQYF.

The CDR3 reads CASSSTGSNQPQHF. CDR3 in DNA: TGTGCCAGCAGCTCAACAGGAAGCAATCAGCCCCAGCATTTT. The chain employs TRBV7-2 and TRBJ1-5, with TRBD1 as a possible D gene (5 bases). This CDR3 is 14 amino acids long. Trimming took 4 bases from V and 1 from J, leaving 8 bases between them. Germline loops: CDR1 SGHTA, CDR2 FQGNSA.

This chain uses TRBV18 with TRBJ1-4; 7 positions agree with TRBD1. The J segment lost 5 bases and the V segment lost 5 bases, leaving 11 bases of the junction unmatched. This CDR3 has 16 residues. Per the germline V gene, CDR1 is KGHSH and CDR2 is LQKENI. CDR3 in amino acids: CASSAQEAGGNEKLFF. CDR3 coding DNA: TGTGCCAGCTCAGCCCAAGAGGCAGGGGGGAATGAAAAACTGTTTTTT.

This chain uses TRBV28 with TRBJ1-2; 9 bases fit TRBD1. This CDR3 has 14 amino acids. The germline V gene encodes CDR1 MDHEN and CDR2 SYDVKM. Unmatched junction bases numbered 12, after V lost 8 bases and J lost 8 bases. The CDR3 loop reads CASAIQGALGGYTF. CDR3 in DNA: TGTGCCAGCGCCATACAGGGGGCGCTAGGAGGCTACACCTTC.

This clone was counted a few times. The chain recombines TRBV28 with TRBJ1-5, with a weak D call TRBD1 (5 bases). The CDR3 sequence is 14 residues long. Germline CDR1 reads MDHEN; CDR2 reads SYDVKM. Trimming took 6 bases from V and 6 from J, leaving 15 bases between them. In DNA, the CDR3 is TGTGCCAGCAGGGAGGGGACTGGTAGTCAGCCCCAGCATTTT. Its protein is CASREGTGSQPQHF.

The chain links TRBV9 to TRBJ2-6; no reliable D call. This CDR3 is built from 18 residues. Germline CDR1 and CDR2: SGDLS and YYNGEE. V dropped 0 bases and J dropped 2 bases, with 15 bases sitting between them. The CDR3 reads CASSVVYEKGTGANVLTF. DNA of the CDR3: TGTGCCAGCAGCGTAGTGTATGAGAAGGGTACTGGGGCCAACGTCCTGACTTTC.

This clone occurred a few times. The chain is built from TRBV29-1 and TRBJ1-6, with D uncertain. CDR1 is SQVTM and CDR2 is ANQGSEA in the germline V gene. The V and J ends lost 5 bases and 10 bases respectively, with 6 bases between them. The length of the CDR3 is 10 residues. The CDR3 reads CSVRCSPLHF. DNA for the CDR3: TGCAGCGTTCGTTGCTCACCCCTCCACTTT.

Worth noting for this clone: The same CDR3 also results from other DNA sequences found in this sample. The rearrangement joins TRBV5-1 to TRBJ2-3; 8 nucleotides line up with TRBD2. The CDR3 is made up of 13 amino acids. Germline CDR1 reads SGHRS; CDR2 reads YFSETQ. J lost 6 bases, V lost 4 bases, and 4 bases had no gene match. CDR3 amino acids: CASSPGGADTQYF. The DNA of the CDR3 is TGCGCCAGCAGCCCGGGGGGGGCGGATACGCAGTATTTT.

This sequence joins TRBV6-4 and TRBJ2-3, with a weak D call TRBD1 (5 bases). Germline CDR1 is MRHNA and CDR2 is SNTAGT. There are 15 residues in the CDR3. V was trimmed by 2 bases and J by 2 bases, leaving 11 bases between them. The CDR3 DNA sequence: TGTGCCAGCAGTGACAATGGGGCTTACACAGATACGCAGTATTTT. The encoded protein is CASSDNGAYTDTQYF.

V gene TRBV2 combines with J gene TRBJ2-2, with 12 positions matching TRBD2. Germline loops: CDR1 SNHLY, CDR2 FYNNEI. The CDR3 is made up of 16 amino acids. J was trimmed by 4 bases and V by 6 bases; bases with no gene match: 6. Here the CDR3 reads CASRPSGRVVTGELFF. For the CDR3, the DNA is TGTGCCAGCAGACCTAGCGGGAGGGTCGTCACCGGGGAGCTGTTTTTT.

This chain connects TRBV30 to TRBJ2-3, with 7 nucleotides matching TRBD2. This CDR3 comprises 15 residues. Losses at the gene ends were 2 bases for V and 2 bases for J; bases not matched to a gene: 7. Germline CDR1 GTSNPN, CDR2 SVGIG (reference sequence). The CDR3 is CAWSRAGVFTDTQYF. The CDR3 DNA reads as TGTGCCTGGAGTAGGGCGGGGGTTTTCACAGATACGCAGTATTTT.

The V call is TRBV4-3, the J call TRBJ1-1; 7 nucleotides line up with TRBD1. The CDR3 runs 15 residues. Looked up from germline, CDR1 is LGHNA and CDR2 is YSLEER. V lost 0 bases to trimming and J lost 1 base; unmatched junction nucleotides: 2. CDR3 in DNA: TGCGCCAGCAGCCAAGACAGGGGGGGGAACACTGAAGCTTTCTTT. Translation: CASSQDRGGNTEAFF.

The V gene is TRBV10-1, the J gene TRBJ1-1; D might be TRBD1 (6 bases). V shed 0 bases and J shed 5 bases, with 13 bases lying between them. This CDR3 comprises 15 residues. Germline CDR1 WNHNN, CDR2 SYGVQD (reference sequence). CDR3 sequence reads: CASSESRGGLTEAFF. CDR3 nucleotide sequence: TGCGCCAGCAGTGAGTCAAGGGGGGGCTTGACTGAAGCTTTCTTT.

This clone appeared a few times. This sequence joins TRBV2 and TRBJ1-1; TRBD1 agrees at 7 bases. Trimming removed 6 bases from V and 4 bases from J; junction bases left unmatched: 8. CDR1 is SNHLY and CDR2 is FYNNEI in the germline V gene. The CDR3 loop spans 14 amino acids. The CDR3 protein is CASRKRQGGTEAFF. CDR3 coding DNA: TGTGCCAGCAGGAAAAGACAGGGCGGCACTGAAGCTTTCTTT.

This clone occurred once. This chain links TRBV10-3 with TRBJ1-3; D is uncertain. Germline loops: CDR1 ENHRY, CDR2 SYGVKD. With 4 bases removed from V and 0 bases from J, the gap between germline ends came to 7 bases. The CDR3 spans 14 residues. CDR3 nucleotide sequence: TGTGCCATCAGTGGTCAGTACTCTGGAAACACCATATATTTT. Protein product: CAISGQYSGNTIYF.

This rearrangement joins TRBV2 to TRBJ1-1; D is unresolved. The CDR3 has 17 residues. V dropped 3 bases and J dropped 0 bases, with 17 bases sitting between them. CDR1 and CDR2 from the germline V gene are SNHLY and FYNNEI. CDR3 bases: TGTGCCAGCAGTGAGGGGAGGACGGACGAAATGAACACTGAAGCTTTCTTT. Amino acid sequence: CASSEGRTDEMNTEAFF.

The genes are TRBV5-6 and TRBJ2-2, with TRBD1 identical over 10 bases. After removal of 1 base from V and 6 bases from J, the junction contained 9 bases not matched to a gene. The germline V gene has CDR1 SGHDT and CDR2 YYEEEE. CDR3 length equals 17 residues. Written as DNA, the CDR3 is TGTGCCAGCAGCTTGTATAGAGGGACAGGGGTATCCGGGGAGCTGTTTTTT. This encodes CASSLYRGTGVSGELFF.

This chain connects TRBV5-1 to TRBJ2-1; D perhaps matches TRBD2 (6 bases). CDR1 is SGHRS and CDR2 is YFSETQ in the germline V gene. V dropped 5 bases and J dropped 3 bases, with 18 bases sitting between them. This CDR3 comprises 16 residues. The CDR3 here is CASSLDGSRLYNEQFF. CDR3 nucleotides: TGCGCCAGCAGTCTCGACGGGAGTCGTCTCTACAATGAGCAGTTCTTC. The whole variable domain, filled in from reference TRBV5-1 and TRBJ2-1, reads KAGVTQTPRYLIKTRGQQVTLSCSPISGHRSVSWYQQTPGQGLQFLFEYFSETQRNKGNFPGRFSGRQFSNSRSEMNVSTLELGDSALYLCASSLDGSRLYNEQFFGPGTRLTVL.

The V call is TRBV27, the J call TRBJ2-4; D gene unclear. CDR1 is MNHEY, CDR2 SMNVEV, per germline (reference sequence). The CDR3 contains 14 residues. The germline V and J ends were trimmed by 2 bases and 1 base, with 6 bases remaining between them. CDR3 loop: CASSLLGAKNIQYF. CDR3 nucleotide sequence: TGTGCCAGCAGTTTACTAGGGGCCAAAAACATTCAGTACTTC.

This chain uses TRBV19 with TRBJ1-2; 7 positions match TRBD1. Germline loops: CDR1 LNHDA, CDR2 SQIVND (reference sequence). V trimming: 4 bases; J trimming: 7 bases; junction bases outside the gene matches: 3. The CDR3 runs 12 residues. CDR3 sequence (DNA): TGTGCCAGTAGTAGCGACAGGGTTGGCTACACCTTC. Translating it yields CASSSDRVGYTF.

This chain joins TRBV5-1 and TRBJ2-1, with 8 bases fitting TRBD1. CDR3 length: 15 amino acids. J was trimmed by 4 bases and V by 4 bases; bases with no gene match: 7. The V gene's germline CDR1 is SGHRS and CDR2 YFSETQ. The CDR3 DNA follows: TGCGCCAGCAGCAGGACAGGGTCCGAATACAATGAGCAGTTCTTC. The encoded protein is CASSRTGSEYNEQFF.